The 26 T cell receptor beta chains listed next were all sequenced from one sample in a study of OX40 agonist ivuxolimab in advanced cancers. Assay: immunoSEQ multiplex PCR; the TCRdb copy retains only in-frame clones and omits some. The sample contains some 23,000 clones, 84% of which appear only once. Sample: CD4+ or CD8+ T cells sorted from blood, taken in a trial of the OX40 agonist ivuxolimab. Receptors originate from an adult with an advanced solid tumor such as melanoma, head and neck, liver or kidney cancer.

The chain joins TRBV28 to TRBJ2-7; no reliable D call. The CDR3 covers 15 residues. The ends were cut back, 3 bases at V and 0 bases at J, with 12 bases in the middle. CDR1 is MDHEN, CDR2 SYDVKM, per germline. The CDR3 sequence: CASSFLQLHSYEQYF. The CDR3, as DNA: TGTGCCAGCAGTTTTTTGCAGCTCCACTCCTACGAGCAGTACTTC.

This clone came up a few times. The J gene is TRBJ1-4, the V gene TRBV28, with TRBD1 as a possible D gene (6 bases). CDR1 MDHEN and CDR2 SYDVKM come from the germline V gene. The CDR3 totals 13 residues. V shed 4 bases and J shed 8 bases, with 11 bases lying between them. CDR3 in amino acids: CASSYRAREKLFF. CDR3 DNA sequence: TGTGCCAGCAGTTACAGGGCTCGGGAAAAACTGTTTTTT.

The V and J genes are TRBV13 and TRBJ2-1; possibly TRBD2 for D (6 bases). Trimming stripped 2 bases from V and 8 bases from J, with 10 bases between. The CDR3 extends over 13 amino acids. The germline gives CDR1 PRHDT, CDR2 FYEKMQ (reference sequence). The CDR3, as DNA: TGTGCCAGCAGCTTACCAGCGGGCCATGAGCAGTTCTTC. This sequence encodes CASSLPAGHEQFF.

CDR3 region: CASRGATDTQYF. The CDR3 region has the DNA TGTGCCAGCCGGGGGGCCACAGATACGCAGTATTTT. The chain links TRBV7-9 to TRBJ2-3, with D possibly matching TRBD2 (7 bases). CDR1 is SEHNR, CDR2 FQNEAQ, per germline (reference sequence). The V gene lost 8 bases and the J gene lost 2 bases, with 8 bases spanning the gap. This CDR3 region has 12 residues.

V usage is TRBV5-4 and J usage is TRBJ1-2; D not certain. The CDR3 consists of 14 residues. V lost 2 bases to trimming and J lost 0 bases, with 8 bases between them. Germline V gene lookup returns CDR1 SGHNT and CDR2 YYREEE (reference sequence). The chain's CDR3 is CASSFPDPNYGYTF. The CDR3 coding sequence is TGTGCCAGCAGCTTTCCGGATCCTAACTATGGCTACACCTTC.

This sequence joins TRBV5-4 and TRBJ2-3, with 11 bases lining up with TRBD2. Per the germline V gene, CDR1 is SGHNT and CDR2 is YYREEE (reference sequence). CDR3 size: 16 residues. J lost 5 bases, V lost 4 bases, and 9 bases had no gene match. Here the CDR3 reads CASSPKVAGGQDTQYF. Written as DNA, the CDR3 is TGTGCCAGCAGCCCTAAGGTAGCGGGGGGGCAAGATACGCAGTATTTT.

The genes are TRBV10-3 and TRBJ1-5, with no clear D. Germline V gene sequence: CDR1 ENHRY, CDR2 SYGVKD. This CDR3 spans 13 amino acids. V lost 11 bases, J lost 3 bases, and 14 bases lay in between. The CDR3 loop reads CAVKDRDNQPQHF. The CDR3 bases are TGTGCCGTCAAAGACCGAGACAATCAGCCCCAGCATTTT.

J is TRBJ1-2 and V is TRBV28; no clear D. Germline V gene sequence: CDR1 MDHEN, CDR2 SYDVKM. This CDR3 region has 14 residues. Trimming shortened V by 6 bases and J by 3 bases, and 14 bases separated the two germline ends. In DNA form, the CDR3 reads TGTGCCAGCAGACCTCCCCAGGCATACTATGGCTACACCTTC. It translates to CASRPPQAYYGYTF.

The chain's CDR3 is CARTFQETQYF. The CDR3 coding sequence is TGTGCCAGAACCTTTCAAGAGACCCAGTACTTC. J is TRBJ2-5 and V is TRBV5-3; D is ambiguous. TRBV5-3 counts as an open reading frame of uncertain function. V was pared by 6 bases and J by 2 bases, with 5 bases between. This CDR3 contains 11 residues.

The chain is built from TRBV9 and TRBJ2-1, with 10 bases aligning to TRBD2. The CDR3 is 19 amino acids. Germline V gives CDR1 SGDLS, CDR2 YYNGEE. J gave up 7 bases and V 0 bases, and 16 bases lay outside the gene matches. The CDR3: CASSVEVESGRAFSNEQFF. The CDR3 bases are TGTGCCAGCAGCGTAGAGGTTGAAAGCGGGAGGGCTTTTTCTAATGAGCAGTTCTTC. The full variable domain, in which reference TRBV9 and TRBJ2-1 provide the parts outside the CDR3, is DSGVTQTPKHLITATGQRVTLRCSPRSGDLSVYWYQQSLDQGLQFLIQYYNGEERAKGNILERFSAQQFPDLHSELNLSSLELGDSALYFCASSVEVESGRAFSNEQFFGPGTRLTVL.

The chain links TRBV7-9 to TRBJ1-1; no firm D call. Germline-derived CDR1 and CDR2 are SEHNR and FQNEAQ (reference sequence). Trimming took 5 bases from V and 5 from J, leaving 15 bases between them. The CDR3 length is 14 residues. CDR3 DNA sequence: TGTGCCAGCAGCCCCCCCAAGAGTTGGACTGAAGCTTTCTTT. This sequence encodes CASSPPKSWTEAFF. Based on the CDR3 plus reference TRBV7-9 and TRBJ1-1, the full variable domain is DTGVSQNPRHKITKRGQNVTFRCDPISEHNRLYWYRQTLGQGPEFLTYFQNEAQLEKSRLLSDRFSAERPKGSFSTLEIQRTEQGDSAMYLCASSPPKSWTEAFFGQGTRLTVV.

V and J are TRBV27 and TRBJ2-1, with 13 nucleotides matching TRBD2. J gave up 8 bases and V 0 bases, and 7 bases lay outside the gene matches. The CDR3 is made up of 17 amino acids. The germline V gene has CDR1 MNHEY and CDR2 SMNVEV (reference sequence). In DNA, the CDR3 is TGTGCCAGCAGTTTATCCGCCCCCGGGACTAGCGGGGATGAGCAGTTCTTC. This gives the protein CASSLSAPGTSGDEQFF.

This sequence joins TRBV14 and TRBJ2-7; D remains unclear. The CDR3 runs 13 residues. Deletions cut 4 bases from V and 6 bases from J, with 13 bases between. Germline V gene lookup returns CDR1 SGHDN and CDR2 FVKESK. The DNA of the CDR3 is TGTGCCAGCAGCCTTCCCGGGTTGCGCGAGCAGTACTTC. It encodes CASSLPGLREQYF.

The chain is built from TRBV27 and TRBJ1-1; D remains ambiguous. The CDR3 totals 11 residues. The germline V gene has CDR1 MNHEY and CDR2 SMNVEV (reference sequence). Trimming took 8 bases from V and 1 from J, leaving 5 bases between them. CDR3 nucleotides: TGTGCCAGCCGAAGGAACACTGAAGCTTTCTTT. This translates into CASRRNTEAFF.

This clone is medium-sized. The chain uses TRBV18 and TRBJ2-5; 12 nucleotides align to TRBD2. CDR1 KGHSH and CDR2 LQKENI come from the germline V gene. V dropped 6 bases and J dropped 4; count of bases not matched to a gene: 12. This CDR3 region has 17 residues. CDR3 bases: TGTGCCAGCTCTCCGACTAGCGGGGGCGCGGTAGGAGAGACCCAGTACTTC. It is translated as CASSPTSGGAVGETQYF.

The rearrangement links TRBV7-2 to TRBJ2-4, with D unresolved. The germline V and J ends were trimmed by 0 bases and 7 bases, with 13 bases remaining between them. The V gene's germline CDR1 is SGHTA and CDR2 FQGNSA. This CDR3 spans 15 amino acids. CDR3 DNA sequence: TGTGCCAGCAGCTTAGCCGGCGTTTGGGGTAACATTCAGTACTTC. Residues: CASSLAGVWGNIQYF.

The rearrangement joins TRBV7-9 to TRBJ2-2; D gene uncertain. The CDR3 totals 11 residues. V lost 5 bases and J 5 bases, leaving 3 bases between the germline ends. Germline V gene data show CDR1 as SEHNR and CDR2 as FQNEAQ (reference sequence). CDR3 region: CASSPTGELFF. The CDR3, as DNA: TGTGCCAGCAGCCCAACCGGGGAGCTGTTTTTT.

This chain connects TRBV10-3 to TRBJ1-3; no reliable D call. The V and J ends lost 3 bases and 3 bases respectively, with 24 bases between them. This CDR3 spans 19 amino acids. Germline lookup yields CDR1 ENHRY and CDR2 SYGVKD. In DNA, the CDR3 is TGTGCCATCAGTGATAGTACTTATGCAGGCCCGCCTGTTGGAAACACCATATATTTT. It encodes CAISDSTYAGPPVGNTIYF.

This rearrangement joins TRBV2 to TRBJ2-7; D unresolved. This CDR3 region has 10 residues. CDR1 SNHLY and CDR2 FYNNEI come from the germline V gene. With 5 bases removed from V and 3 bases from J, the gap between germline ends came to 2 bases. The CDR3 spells CASSSYEQYF. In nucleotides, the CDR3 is TGTGCCAGCAGTAGCTACGAGCAGTACTTC.

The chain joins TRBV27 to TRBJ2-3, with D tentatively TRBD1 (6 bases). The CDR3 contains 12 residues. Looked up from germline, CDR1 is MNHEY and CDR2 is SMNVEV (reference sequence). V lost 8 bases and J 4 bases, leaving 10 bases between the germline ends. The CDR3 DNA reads TGTGCCAGCGGGACACTCTCAGATACGCAGTATTTT. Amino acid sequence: CASGTLSDTQYF.

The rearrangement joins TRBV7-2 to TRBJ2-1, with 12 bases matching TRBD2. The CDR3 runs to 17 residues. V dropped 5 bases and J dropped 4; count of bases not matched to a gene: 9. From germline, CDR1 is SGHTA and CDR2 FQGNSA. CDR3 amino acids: CASSHTSGGSGYNEQFF. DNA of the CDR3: TGTGCCAGCAGCCACACTAGCGGGGGGTCTGGGTACAATGAGCAGTTCTTC.

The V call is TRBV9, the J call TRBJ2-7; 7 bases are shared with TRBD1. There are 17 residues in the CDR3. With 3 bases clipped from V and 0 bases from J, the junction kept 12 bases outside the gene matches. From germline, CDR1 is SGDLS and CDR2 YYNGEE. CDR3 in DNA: TGTGCCAGCAGCGACCAACCGACAGGGTCGAGCTCCTACGAGCAGTACTTC. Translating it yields CASSDQPTGSSSYEQYF.

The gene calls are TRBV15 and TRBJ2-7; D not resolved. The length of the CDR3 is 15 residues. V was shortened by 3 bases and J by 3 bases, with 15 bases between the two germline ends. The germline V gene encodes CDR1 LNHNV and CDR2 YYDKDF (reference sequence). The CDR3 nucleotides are TGTGCCACCAGCAGTCCGCTAGACACTGACTACGAGCAGTACTTC. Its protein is CATSSPLDTDYEQYF.

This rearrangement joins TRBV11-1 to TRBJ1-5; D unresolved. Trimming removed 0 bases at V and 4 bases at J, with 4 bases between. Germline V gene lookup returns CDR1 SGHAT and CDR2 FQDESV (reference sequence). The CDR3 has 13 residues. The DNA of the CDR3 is TGTGCCAGCAGCTTAGCGGATAATCAGCCCCAGCATTTT. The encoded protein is CASSLADNQPQHF.

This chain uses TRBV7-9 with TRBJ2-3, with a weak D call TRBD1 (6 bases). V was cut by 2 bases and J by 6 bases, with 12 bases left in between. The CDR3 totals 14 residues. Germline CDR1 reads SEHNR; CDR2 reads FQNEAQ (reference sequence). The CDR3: CASSLRTASDTQYF. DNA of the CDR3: TGTGCCAGCAGCTTAAGGACAGCCTCGGATACGCAGTATTTT.

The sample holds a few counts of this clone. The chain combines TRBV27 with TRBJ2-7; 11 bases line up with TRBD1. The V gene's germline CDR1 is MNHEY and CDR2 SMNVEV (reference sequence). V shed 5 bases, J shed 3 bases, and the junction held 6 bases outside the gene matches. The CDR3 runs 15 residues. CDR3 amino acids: CASSTGQGAGYEQYF. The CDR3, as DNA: TGTGCCAGCAGTACCGGACAGGGGGCGGGCTACGAGCAGTACTTC.